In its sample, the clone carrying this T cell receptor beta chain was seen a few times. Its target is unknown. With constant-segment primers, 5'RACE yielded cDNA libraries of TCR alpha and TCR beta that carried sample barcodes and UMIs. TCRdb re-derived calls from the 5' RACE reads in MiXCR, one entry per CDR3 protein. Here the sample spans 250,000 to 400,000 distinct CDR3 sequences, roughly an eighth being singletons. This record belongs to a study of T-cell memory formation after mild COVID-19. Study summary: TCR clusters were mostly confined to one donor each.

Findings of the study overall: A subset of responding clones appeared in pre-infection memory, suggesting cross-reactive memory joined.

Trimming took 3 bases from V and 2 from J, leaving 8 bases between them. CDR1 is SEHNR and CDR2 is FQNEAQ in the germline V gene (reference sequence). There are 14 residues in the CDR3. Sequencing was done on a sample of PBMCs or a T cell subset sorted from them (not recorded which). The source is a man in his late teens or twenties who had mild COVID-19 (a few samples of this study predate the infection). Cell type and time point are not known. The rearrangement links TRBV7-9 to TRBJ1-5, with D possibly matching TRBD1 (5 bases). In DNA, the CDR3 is TGTGCCAGCAGCTTTCCGGGGGGCAATCAGCCCCAGCATTTT. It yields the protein CASSFPGGNQPQHF.